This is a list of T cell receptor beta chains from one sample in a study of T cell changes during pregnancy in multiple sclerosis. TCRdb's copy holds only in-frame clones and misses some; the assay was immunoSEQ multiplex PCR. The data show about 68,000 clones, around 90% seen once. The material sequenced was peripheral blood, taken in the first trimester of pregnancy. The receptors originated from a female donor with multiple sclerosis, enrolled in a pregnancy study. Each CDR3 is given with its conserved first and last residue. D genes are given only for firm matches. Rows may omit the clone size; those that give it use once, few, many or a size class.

TGTGCCAGCAGCGTCCGGGTCTACCCCTACGAGCAGTACTTC	CASSVRVYPYEQYF	.	once	TRBJ2-7	TRBV11-2
TGTGCCAGCAGCTTAGGTTCCGACGGGAACGAGCAGTACTTC	CASSLGSDGNEQYF	.	few	TRBJ2-7	TRBV11-2
TGTGCCAGCAGGGTACAGGGGTCAGATACGCAGTATTTT	CASRVQGSDTQYF	TRBD1	.	TRBJ2-3	TRBV28
TGTGCCAGCAGCTTTGGCGGGAGCTCCTACGAGCAGTACTTC	CASSFGGSSYEQYF	TRBD2	.	TRBJ2-7	TRBV7-8
TGTGCCAGCAGCTTGGTTGTCAGGACTGGGGCCAACGTCCTGACTTTC	CASSLVVRTGANVLTF	.	.	TRBJ2-6	TRBV5-5
TGTGCCAGTAGTATGCGGTCTTTCAATGAGCAGTTCTTC	CASSMRSFNEQFF	.	.	TRBJ2-1	TRBV19
TGTGCCAGCACCCGAACAGGGCCGAACACTGAAGCTTTCTTT	CASTRTGPNTEAFF	.	.	TRBJ1-1	TRBV6-5
TGCGCCAGCAGTGAAAGGACAGGGGCCTACGAGCAGTACTTC	CASSERTGAYEQYF	TRBD1	.	TRBJ2-7	TRBV10-1
TGCAGCGTCGCGGCACAGGGAGGGGGCACTGAAGCTTTCTTT	CSVAAQGGGTEAFF	.	.	TRBJ1-1	TRBV29-1
TGTGCCAGCAGCGGGGGGGGGAGGGGCGAAGTTGGAGGCTACACCTTC	CASSGGGRGEVGGYTF	.	.	TRBJ1-2	TRBV28
TGTGCCAGCAGTTCCACTTACAGGGATGGATGGGGAAACACCATATATTTT	CASSSTYRDGWGNTIYF	.	.	TRBJ1-3	TRBV27
TGTGCCAGCAGTTACGAGGGACAGGGTTACACCGGGGAGCTGTTTTTT	CASSYEGQGYTGELFF	TRBD1	once	TRBJ2-2	TRBV27
TGTGCCAGTAGTATAGGGGGAGGTTTCCCTAGCACAGATACGCAGTATTTT	CASSIGGGFPSTDTQYF	.	.	TRBJ2-3	TRBV19